Presented here are 10 T cell receptor beta chains from one specimen sequenced in a study of T cell responses to AZD1222 COVID-19 vaccine. Some clones are missing from TCRdb's copy, which holds only in-frame ones; the method was immunoSEQ multiplex PCR. The sample contains 96,000 or so clones, 80% to 90% of which appear only once. The sample here was peripheral blood, taken on day 0 of AZD1222 vaccination. Receptor source: an adult in good health.

In its sample, this clone was seen once. The V and J genes are TRBV11-3 and TRBJ1-1; no reliable D call. With 5 bases removed from V and 1 base from J, the gap between germline ends came to 8 bases. The CDR3 contains 13 residues. Germline V gene sequence: CDR1 SGHNT, CDR2 YENEEA. CDR3 loop: CASSRSENTEAFF. In DNA form, the CDR3 reads TGTGCCAGCAGCAGAAGCGAGAACACTGAAGCTTTCTTT. Variable domain in full (rest from reference TRBV11-3 and TRBJ1-1): EAGVVQSPRYKIIEKKQPVAFWCNPISGHNTLYWYLQNLGQGPELLIRYENEEAVDDSQLPKDRFSAERLKGVDSTLKIQPAELGDSAVYLCASSRSENTEAFFGQGTRLTVV.

Here the CDR3 DNA reads TGTGCCAGCAGTGCCGACGGGAGCGAGGGAAAACTGTTTTTT. Its protein product is CASSADGSEGKLFF. The V and J genes are TRBV9 and TRBJ1-4; D gene unclear. This CDR3 spans 14 amino acids. From germline, CDR1 is SGDLS and CDR2 YYNGEE. V was shortened by 5 bases and J by 10 bases, with 18 bases between the two germline ends.

J is TRBJ1-2 and V is TRBV27, with 10 nucleotides matching TRBD1. J was trimmed by 8 bases and V by 6 bases; bases with no gene match: 9. CDR1 and CDR2 (germline): MNHEY, SMNVEV (reference sequence). The CDR3 has 14 residues. The CDR3: CASRHAGTGEGYTF. DNA for the CDR3: TGTGCCAGCAGGCATGCCGGGACAGGGGAAGGCTACACCTTC.

The genes are TRBV7-3 and TRBJ2-2; D uncertain. Trimming left V 1 base short and J 4 bases short, with 13 bases between. From germline, CDR1 is SGHTA and CDR2 FQGTGA. This CDR3 is 16 amino acids long. The CDR3 nucleotides read TGTGCCAGCAGCTTAAGGTCTGCCCCCGGCACCGGGGAGCTGTTTTTT. Its translation is CASSLRSAPGTGELFF.

The chain carries TRBV19 and TRBJ1-4, with a tentative D call TRBD1 (6 bases). The CDR3 consists of 15 residues. Trimming took 4 bases from V and 5 from J, leaving 14 bases between them. The germline V gene has CDR1 LNHDA and CDR2 SQIVND (reference sequence). The CDR3 loop reads CASSTRQELNEKLFF. The CDR3, as DNA: TGTGCCAGTAGTACCAGACAGGAACTCAATGAAAAACTGTTTTTT. Complete variable domain (other parts from reference TRBV19 and TRBJ1-4): DGGITQSPKYLFRKEGQNVTLSCEQNLNHDAMYWYRQDPGQGLRLIYYSQIVNDFQKGDIAEGYSVSREKKESFPLTVTSAQKNPTAFYLCASSTRQELNEKLFFGSGTQLSVL.

This chain connects TRBV7-2 to TRBJ1-2; no definite D call. Looked up from germline, CDR1 is SGHTA and CDR2 is FQGNSA. The CDR3 loop spans 12 amino acids. Trimming shortened V by 1 base and J by 8 bases, and 8 bases separated the two germline ends. The CDR3 here is CASSLDNGGYTF. The CDR3 bases are TGTGCCAGCAGCTTAGATAATGGGGGCTACACCTTC.

This chain uses TRBV9 with TRBJ2-2; D possibly corresponds to TRBD1 (6 bases). The V gene lost 3 bases and the J gene lost 7 bases, with 25 bases spanning the gap. In germline, CDR1 is SGDLS, CDR2 YYNGEE. The CDR3 has 18 residues. CDR3 residues: CASSEGRGKSLKVGELFF. Here the CDR3 DNA reads TGTGCCAGCAGCGAGGGCAGGGGAAAGAGTCTGAAGGTCGGGGAGCTGTTTTTT.

V usage is TRBV27 and J usage is TRBJ2-4, with 10 bases matching TRBD2. Germline values: CDR1 MNHEY, CDR2 SMNVEV (reference sequence). Germline trimming cut 4 bases from V and 3 bases from J; bases unmatched to any gene: 12. The CDR3 length is 18 residues. CDR3 residues: CASSSLAGALGDKNIQYF. The CDR3 nucleotides are TGTGCCAGCAGTTCGCTAGCGGGGGCCTTGGGAGACAAAAACATTCAGTACTTC.

This clone was seen a single time. The chain is built from TRBV7-2 and TRBJ1-2, with 10 bases identical to TRBD1. Germline assignment: CDR1 SGHTA and CDR2 FQGNSA. Unmatched junction bases numbered 9, after V lost 7 bases and J lost 4 bases. The CDR3 consists of 15 residues. CDR3 amino acids: CASTPDRGHSYGYTF. As DNA, the CDR3 is TGTGCCAGCACCCCCGACAGGGGGCATAGCTATGGCTACACCTTC.

CDR3 nucleotide sequence: TGCGCCAGCAGCCTAAAACAAGGACGGAATGAAAAACTGTTTTTT. Translation: CASSLKQGRNEKLFF. The gene calls are TRBV4-3 and TRBJ1-4; D unclear. The CDR3 is 15 residues long. V gave up 4 bases and J gave up 5 bases, with 14 bases separating them. CDR1 is LGHNA, CDR2 YSLEER, per germline.